This T cell receptor (beta chain) was profiled in a study of control samples from healthy donors and cancer patients. Germline values: CDR1 SGHTA, CDR2 FQGNSA. Trimming took 6 bases from V and 5 from J, leaving 14 bases between them. This CDR3 has 14 amino acids. TCRdb's copy holds only in-frame clones and misses some; the assay was immunoSEQ multiplex PCR. The table shows roughly 80,000 clones, with 92% occurring only once. This receptor was identified in a woman aged 60 to 75 in good health. The specimen was blood. The chain joins TRBV7-2 to TRBJ2-1, with D uncertain. CDR3 protein: CASSTGPDHNEQFF. The CDR3 DNA reads TGTGCCAGCAGTACCGGGCCGGACCACAATGAGCAGTTCTTC.